Reported below is one T cell receptor (beta chain). This clonotype was detected a few times. No cognate antigen has been identified for it. No qualities accompany the bases; no much larger clone lies one base away. The sample comes from a study of T-cell reconstitution after alpha-beta-depleted transplantation in children (TCRdb year 2016). For the study in its entirety: Using TCR repertoire profiling, the study followed T-cell immune reconstitution in a quantitative way in children after TCRalphabeta/CD19-depleted allogeneic hematopoietic cell transplantation.

CDR3 length: 17 amino acids, cysteine to phenylalanine. Only the CDR3 portion is preserved as DNA: 51 bases, with reading frame beginning at the first base. CDR1 and CDR2 are drawn from the germline V gene (reference sequence): MNHEY, SMNVEV. V loses 4 bases at its end and J loses 1 base; junction bases beyond the gene matches: 8. Library creation used PCR. TCRdb lists the instrument as Illumina HiSeq 2500. To normalize quantification of the TCRbeta repertoire, the TCR libraries were built with molecular barcoding that relied on unique molecular identifiers. The public sequencing data were trimmed at Q25 with fastp and processed into clonotypes with MiXCR by TCRdb, which kept only in-frame beta chains. Entries that share a CDR3 protein sequence are merged under the most common genes and DNA. The sample contains around 250,000 distinct CDR3 sequences, more than 9% of them found a single time. Of the sample, around 9.1% falls within the top ten clones.

The receptor was isolated from a human donor who donated a stem cell graft to a child with SCID. Sequences were derived from PBMCs from the stem cell graft donor, sampled from the stem cell graft. Here the chain combines TRBV27 and TRBJ1-1, with TRBD1 identical over 11 junction bases. The CDR3 protein is CASSSSGTGGRNTEAFF. The DNA is as follows: TGTGCCAGCAGTTCATCCGGGACAGGGGGGAGGAACACTGAAGCTTTCTTT.